This T cell receptor (beta chain) was obtained from a study of cytomegalovirus exposure and HLA in healthy donors listed by TCRdb under 2017. In the study overall: The 670 or so repertoires of the first cohort and the roughly 110 validation repertoires were produced on the same platform, according to a later analysis. The study was designed to test whether signatures of past pathogen exposure could be identified by cataloging public T cell receptors. A separate validation cohort of more than 100 different subjects was used in addition to the 666-subject first cohort. To predict cytomegalovirus infection status, the study combined high-throughput TCR immunosequencing, statistical association of individual TCRs with disease status, and machine learning.

V is cut back by 8 bases and J by 3 bases, with 7 bases in the junction unmatched. The CDR3 covers 13 residues, taking in both the cysteine and the phenylalanine. Only the CDR3 portion is preserved as DNA: 39 bases, with reading frame beginning at the first base. For CDR1 and CDR2, the germline V gene lists SNHLY and FYNNEI. The receptor library was made with the immunoSEQ multiplex PCR assay. Per the authors' processing: A statistical classification framework was built for diagnosing cytomegalovirus status from the catalog of TCR beta chain sequences. TCRdb re-hosts the immuneACCESS table, in-frame sequences only. Its copies lack some clones; in the studies checked, an unresolved V gene accounts for under half of them, and the cause for the rest is not known. V, J and clone size reflect that table, while D and trimming were determined from the DNA. This sample has under 250,000 clones in its table, and roughly 85% of those were observed once. The ten most abundant clones make up about 6% of the sample.

Paper-wide results and their limitations: Most TCR sequences were observed very rarely across donors, whereas some public TCRs were present in many individuals. A later analysis had no HLA typing for the validation cohort, so co-occurrence there was scored across all 130 or so repertoires. According to the authors, the approach could potentially be generalized to other disease states and immunological phenotypes. Cytomegalovirus status was reported to be diagnosed by the classifier with high specificity and sensitivity in both the original and validation cohorts. In vitro tests confirmed that three of the cytomegalovirus-associated TCR beta chains recognize cytomegalovirus antigens. The study listed 150 to 200 TCR beta chains as associated with cytomegalovirus. Subsequent analysis determined that TCRs grouped into clusters in the first cohort also showed a tendency toward co-occurrence across the roughly 120 validation repertoires, and approximately 93% of cluster scores exceeded 0.

With respect to this clone: Its target antigen remains unknown. Per-base quality was not reported, and no clone a single base away is much larger than it.

The donors were included in the validation cohort of around 120 subjects, a group kept apart from the approximately 700-subject first cohort. This TCR came from a woman aged 18-29 years in good health and CMV-seronegative. Rearrangement joined TRBV2 to TRBJ2-7; 7 of the junction bases match TRBD1. The sequenced sample consisted of PBMCs. The CDR3 in this case is CASLGGQNYEQYF. The nucleotide sequence reads TGTGCCAGCCTTGGGGGACAGAACTACGAGCAGTACTTC.